What follows is one T cell receptor beta chain and its context. The data are from a study of blood T cell repertoires in COVID-19. Across the whole study: Sample material is recorded as cDNA or gDNA derived from T cells, B-cell-depleted T cells, or PBMCs.

Participant-given clinical history determined each cohort assignment. What the recovered Cohort 3 donors had was two negative PCRs, clearance, or symptom resolution. Clones were sequenced by immunoSEQ multiplex PCR, and TCRdb holds only the in-frame ones, with some missing. The table has about 180,000 clones, 75% to 85% seen once. The sequenced material came from PBMCs or T cells enriched from blood (not recorded which). The receptor was derived from a man aged 50-60 years who had recovered from COVID-19.

The CDR3 DNA reads TGTGCCAGCAGCCTCAGCTCCTACGAGCAGTACTTC. Amino acids: CASSLSSYEQYF. V gene TRBV6-5 combines with J gene TRBJ2-7; D gene ambiguous. Per the germline V gene, CDR1 is MNHEY and CDR2 is SVGAGI. The ends were cut back, 6 bases at V and 0 bases at J, with 6 bases in the middle. This CDR3 comprises 12 residues.